The following is a TCR beta chain sequence with its context. Its target is unknown. This entry is derived from a study of human T cells and chemical hapten exposure. Study summary: Patch tests applied 0.01% DPC to the upper back and were scored after 6 days.

The study, taken as a whole, reports: Higher patch test scores went with higher counts of PT1 expanded TCRs.

The germline V gene encodes CDR1 SGHTA and CDR2 FQGNSA. The CDR3 runs to 15 residues. The V gene lost 0 bases and the J gene lost 6 bases, with 9 bases spanning the gap. The time point denotes: pre-sensitization, week 0. The treatment denotes: therapeutic diphenylcyclopropenone sensitization with weekly scalp DPC. TCRdb redid the calling of the RACE reads with MiXCR, one entry per CDR3 protein. The sample holds 300,000 to 450,000 distinct CDR3 sequences, more than 4.5% seen once. The receptor's source is a woman aged 45-65 years with alopecia areata. Some clones in this sample may be carry-over from other donors' samples. The V gene is TRBV7-2, the J gene TRBJ1-6; a possible D gene is TRBD1 (5 bases). Sequenced here: whole blood, sampled in connection with sensitization to the hapten diphenylcyclopropenone (DPC). For the CDR3, the DNA is TGTGCCAGCAGCTTAGCGGGACGGCTTAATTCACCCCTCCACTTT. The encoded protein is CASSLAGRLNSPLHF.